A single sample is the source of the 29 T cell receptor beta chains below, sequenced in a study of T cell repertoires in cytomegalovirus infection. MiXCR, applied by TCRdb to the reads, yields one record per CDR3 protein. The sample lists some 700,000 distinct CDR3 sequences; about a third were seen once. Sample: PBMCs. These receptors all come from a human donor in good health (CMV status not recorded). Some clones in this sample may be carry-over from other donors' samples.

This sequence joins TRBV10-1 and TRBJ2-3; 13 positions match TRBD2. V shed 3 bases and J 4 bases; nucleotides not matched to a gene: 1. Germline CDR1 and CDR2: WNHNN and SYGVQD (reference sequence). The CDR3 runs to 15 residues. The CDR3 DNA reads TGCGCCAGCAGTGACGGGACTAGCGGGGCAGATACGCAGTATTTT. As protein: CASSDGTSGADTQYF.

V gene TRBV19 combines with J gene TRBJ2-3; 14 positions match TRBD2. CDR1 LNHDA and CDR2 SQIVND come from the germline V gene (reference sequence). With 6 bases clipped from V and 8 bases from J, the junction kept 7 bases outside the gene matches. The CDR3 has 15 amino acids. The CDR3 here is CASSGLAGGIGTQYF. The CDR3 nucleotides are TGTGCCAGTAGCGGACTAGCGGGGGGAATCGGTACGCAGTATTTT.

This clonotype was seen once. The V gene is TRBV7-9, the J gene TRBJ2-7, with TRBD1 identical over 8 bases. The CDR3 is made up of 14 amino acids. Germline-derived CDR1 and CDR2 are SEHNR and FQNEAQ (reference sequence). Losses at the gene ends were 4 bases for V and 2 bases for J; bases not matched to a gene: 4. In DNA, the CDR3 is TGTGCCAGCAGCTCGGACAGGGTCGCCTACGAGCAGTACTTC. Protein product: CASSSDRVAYEQYF. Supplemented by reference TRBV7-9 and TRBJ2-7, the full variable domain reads DTGVSQNPRHKITKRGQNVTFRCDPISEHNRLYWYRQTLGQGPEFLTYFQNEAQLEKSRLLSDRFSAERPKGSFSTLEIQRTEQGDSAMYLCASSSDRVAYEQYFGPGTRLTVT.

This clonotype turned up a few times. CDR3 sequence reads: CASSPDPYSPLHF. CDR3 nucleotide sequence: TGCGCCAGCAGCCCCGACCCCTATTCACCCCTCCACTTT. The chain couples TRBV4-1 to TRBJ1-6; unclear D gene. Germline values: CDR1 MGHRA, CDR2 YSYEKL. The CDR3 sequence is 13 residues long. The V gene lost 4 bases and the J gene lost 8 bases, with 9 bases spanning the gap.

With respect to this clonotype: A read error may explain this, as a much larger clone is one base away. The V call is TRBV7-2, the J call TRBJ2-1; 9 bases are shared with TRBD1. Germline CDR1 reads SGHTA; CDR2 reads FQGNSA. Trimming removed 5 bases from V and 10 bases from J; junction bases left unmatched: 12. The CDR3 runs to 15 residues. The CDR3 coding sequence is TGTGCCAGCAGCGGACGCGGACAGGGGTCACACGAGCAGTTCTTC. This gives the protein CASSGRGQGSHEQFF.

The CDR3 DNA follows: TGTGCCAGCAGCCAAAGGACAGGGGGTCTCGGCGAGCAGTACTTC. It encodes CASSQRTGGLGEQYF. The chain carries TRBV3-1 and TRBJ2-7, with 10 positions matching TRBD1. With V trimmed by 2 bases and J by 6 bases, 7 bases remained unmatched. The CDR3 length is 15 residues. The germline V gene encodes CDR1 LGHDT and CDR2 YNNKEL (reference sequence).

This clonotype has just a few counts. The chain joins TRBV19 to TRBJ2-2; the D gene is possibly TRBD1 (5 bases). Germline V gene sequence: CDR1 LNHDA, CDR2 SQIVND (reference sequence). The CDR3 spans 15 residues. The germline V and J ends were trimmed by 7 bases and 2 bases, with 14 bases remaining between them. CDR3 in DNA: TGTGCCAGTAATAACAGGTGGTTTAACACCGGGGAGCTGTTTTTT. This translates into CASNNRWFNTGELFF.

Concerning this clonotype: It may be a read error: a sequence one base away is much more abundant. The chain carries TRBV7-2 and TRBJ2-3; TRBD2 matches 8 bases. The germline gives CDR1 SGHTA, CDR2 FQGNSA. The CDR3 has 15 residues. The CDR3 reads CASSLDRTSTYTQYF. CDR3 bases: TGTGCCAGCAGCTTAGACAGGACTAGCACATATACGCAGTATTTT. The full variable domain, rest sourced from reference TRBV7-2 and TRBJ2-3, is GAGVSQSPSNKVTEKGKDVELRCDPISGHTALYWYRQSLGQGLEFLIYFQGNSAPDKSGLPSDRFSAERTGGSVSTLTIQRTQQEDSAVYLCASSLDRTSTYTQYFGPGTRLTVL.

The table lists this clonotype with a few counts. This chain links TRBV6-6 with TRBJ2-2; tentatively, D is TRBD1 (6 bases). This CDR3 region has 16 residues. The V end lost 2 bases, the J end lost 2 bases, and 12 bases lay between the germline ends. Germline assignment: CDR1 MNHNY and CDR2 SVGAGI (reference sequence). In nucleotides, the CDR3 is TGTGCCAGCAGTTACCTTCCGGGACAAAACACCGGGGAGCTGTTTTTT. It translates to CASSYLPGQNTGELFF.

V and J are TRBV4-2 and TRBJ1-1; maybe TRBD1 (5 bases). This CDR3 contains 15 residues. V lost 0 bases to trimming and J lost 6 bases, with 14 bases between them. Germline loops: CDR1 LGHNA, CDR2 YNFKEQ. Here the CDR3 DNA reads TGTGCCAGCAGCCAAGATCCTGGGGGTTTCGCTGAAGCTTTCTTT. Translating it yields CASSQDPGGFAEAFF.

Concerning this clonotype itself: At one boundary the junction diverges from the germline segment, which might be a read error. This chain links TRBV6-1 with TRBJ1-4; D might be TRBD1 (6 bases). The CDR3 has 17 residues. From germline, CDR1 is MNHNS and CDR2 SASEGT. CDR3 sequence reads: CASREAPQGRRNEKLFF. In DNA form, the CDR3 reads TGTGCCAGCAGGGAAGCCCCACAGGGACGGCGGAATGAAAAACTGTTTTTT.

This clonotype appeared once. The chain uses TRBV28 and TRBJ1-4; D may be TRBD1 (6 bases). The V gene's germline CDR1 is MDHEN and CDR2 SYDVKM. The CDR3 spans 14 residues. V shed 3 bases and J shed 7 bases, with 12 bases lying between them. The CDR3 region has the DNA TGTGCCAGCAGTTTTGGGGGCTTCAGTGAAAAACTGTTTTTT. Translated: CASSFGGFSEKLFF.

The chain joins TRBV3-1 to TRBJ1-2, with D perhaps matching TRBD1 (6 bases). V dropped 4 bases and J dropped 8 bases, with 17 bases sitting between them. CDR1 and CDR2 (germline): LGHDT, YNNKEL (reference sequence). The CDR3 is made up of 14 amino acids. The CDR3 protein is CASSPGGQLGGYTF. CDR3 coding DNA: TGTGCCAGCAGCCCGGGGGGGCAGCTGGGGGGCTACACCTTC.

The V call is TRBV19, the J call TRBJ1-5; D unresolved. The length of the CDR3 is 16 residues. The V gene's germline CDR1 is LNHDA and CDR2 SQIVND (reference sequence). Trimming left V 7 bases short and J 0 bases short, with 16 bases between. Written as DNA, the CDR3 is TGTGCCAGTATTACCAGGACGGACCTTAGCAATCAGCCCCAGCATTTT. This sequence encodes CASITRTDLSNQPQHF.

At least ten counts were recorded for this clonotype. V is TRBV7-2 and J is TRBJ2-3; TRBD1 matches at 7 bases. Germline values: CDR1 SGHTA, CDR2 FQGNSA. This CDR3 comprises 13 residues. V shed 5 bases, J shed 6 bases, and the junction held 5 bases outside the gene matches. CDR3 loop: CASSEHRGDTQYF. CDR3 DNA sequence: TGTGCCAGCAGCGAACACAGGGGCGATACGCAGTATTTT. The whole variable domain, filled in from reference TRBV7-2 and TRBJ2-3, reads GAGVSQSPSNKVTEKGKDVELRCDPISGHTALYWYRQSLGQGLEFLIYFQGNSAPDKSGLPSDRFSAERTGGSVSTLTIQRTQQEDSAVYLCASSEHRGDTQYFGPGTRLTVL.

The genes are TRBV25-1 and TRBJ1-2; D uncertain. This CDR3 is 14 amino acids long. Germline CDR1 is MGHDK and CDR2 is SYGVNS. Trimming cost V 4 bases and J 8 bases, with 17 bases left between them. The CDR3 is CASSGPGMTGGYTF. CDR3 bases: TGTGCCAGCAGTGGCCCAGGAATGACCGGGGGCTACACCTTC.

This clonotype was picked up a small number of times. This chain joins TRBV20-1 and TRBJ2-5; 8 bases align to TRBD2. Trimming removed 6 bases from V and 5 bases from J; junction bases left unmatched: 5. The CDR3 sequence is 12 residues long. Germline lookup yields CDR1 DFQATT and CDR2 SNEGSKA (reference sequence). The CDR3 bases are TGCAGTGCGCGGGGGGAGGGGGAGACCCAGTACTTC. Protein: CSARGEGETQYF.

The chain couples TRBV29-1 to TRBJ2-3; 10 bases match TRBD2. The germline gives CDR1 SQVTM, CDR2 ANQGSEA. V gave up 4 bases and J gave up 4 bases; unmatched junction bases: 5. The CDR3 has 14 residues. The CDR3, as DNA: TGCAGCGTTGGTGCTAGCGGGAGTGCAGATACGCAGTATTTT. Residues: CSVGASGSADTQYF.

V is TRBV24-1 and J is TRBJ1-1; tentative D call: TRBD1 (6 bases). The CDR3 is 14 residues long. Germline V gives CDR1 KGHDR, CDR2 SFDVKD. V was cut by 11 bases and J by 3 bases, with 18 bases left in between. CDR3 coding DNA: TGTGCCATCGCACCGTCGGACAGACACACTGAAGCTTTCTTT. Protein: CAIAPSDRHTEAFF.

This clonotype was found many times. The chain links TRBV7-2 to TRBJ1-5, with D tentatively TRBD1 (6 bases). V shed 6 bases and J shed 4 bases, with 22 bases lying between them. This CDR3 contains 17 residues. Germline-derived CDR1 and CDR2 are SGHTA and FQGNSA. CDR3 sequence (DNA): TGTGCCAGCAGTCCCGGGGGAGCCAGGGGTGTGAATCAGCCCCAGCATTTT. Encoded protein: CASSPGGARGVNQPQHF.

The CDR3 reads CASSTAGTRTEAFF. CDR3 sequence (DNA): TGTGCCAGCAGCACGGCAGGGACCCGGACTGAAGCTTTCTTT. The chain is built from TRBV5-4 and TRBJ1-1, with a weak D call TRBD1 (5 bases). Germline V gives CDR1 SGHNT, CDR2 YYREEE (reference sequence). The V end was cut by 4 bases, the J end by 5 bases, with 15 bases between. The CDR3 is 14 residues long. The full variable domain, in which reference TRBV5-4 and TRBJ1-1 provide the parts outside the CDR3, is ETGVTQSPTHLIKTRGQQVTLRCSSQSGHNTVSWYQQALGQGPQFIFQYYREEENGRGNFPPRFSGLQFPNYSSELNVNALELDDSALYLCASSTAGTRTEAFFGQGTRLTVV.

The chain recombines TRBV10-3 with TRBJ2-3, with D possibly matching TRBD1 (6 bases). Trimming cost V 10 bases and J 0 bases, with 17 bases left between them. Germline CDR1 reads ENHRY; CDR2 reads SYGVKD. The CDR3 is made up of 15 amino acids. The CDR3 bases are TGTGCCACAGCCCGACAGGTCGTAAGCACAGATACGCAGTATTTT. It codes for CATARQVVSTDTQYF.

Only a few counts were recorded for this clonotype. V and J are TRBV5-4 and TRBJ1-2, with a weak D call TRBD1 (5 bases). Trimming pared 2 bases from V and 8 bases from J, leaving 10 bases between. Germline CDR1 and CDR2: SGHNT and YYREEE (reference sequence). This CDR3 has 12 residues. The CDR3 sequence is CASSLQVGGYTF. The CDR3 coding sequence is TGTGCCAGCAGCTTACAGGTCGGCGGCTACACCTTC.

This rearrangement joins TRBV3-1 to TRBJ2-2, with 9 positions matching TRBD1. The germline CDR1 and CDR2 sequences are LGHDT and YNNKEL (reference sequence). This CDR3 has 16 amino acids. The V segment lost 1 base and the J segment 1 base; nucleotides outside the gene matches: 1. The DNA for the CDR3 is TGTGCCAGCAGCCAAGCGGACAGGGGGAACACCGGGGAGCTGTTTTTT. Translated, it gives CASSQADRGNTGELFF.

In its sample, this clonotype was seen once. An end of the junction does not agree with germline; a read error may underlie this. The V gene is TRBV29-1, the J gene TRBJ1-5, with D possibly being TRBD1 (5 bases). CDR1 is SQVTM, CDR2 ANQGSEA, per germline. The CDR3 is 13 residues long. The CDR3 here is CSVAGSSNRPQHF. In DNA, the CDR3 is TGCAGCGTTGCAGGGTCCAGCAATCGGCCCCAGCATTTT.

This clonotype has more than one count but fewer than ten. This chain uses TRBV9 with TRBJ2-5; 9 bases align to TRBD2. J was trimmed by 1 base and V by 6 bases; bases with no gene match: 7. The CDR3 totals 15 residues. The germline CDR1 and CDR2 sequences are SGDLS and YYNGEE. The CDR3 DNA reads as TGTGCCAGCACCCGTAGCGGGGGAACCCAAGAGACCCAGTACTTC. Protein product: CASTRSGGTQETQYF. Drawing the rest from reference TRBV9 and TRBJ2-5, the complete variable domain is DSGVTQTPKHLITATGQRVTLRCSPRSGDLSVYWYQQSLDQGLQFLIQYYNGEERAKGNILERFSAQQFPDLHSELNLSSLELGDSALYFCASTRSGGTQETQYFGPGTRLLVL.

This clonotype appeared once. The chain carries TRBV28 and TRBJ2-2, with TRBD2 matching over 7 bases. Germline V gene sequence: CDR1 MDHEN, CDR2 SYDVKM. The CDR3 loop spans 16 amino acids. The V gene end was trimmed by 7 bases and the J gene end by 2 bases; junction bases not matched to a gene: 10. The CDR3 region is CASNVGGKINTGELFF. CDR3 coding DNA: TGTGCCAGCAACGTGGGAGGGAAAATAAACACCGGGGAGCTGTTTTTT. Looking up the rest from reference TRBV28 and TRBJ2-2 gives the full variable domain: DVKVTQSSRYLVKRTGEKVFLECVQDMDHENMFWYRQDPGLGLRLIYFSYDVKMKEKGDIPEGYSVSREKKERFSLILESASTNQTSMYLCASNVGGKINTGELFFGEGSRLTVL.

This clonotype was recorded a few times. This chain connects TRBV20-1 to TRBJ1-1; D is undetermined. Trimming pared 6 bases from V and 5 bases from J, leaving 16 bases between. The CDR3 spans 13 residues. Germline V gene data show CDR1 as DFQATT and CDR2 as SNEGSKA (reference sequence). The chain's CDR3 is CSAPKGKGTEAFF. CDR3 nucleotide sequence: TGCAGTGCCCCAAAGGGTAAAGGGACTGAAGCTTTCTTT.

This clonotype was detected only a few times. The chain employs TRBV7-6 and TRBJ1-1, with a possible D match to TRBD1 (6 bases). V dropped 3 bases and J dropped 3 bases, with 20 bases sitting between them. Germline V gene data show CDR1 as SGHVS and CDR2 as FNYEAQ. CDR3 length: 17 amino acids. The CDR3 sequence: CASSFPTAGDIYTEAFF. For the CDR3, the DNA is TGTGCCAGCAGCTTTCCCACCGCCGGGGACATCTACACTGAAGCTTTCTTT.